Below are 26 T cell receptor beta chains sequenced from a single sample in a study of T cells in Graves' hyperthyroidism and ophthalmopathy. Amplified TCR beta CDR3 regions derived from RNA transcripts. Primed by the HTBI set, a first-round RT-PCR was run on the TCR CDR3. TCRdb reprocessed the multiplex PCR reads with MiXCR, giving one entry per CDR3 protein. The top ten clones hold 35% to 40% of a sample with hundreds of thousands of distinct CDR3 sequences, around a fifth of them seen once. Input material: blood. The origin of the receptors is a man in his fifties with Graves' ophthalmopathy.

The J gene is TRBJ1-5, the V gene TRBV19, with D unclear. The germline V gene has CDR1 LNHDA and CDR2 SQIVND (reference sequence). Deletions cut 5 bases from V and 7 bases from J, with 12 bases between. This CDR3 is built from 13 residues. The DNA of the CDR3 is TGTGCCAGTAGTTACAAGGAAGGGCAGCCCCAGCATTTT. Protein: CASSYKEGQPQHF.

This clonotype was counted many times. The junction departs from the called germline gene at one end, perhaps through a read error. The V and J genes are TRBV11-2 and TRBJ2-7; TRBD1 might be the D (6 bases). The CDR3 covers 13 residues. Per the germline V gene, CDR1 is SGHAT and CDR2 is FQNNGV. As DNA, the CDR3 is TGCGCCAGCAGTCTGGGGGCGACCTACGAGCAGTACTTC. Its translation: CASSLGATYEQYF.

In regard to this clonotype: This sequence may be a read error, since a much larger clone differs from it by one base. The chain uses TRBV7-9 and TRBJ2-5; 9 nucleotides match TRBD2. This CDR3 region has 14 residues. The V gene end was trimmed by 7 bases and the J gene end by 5 bases; junction bases not matched to a gene: 8. Per the germline V gene, CDR1 is SEHNR and CDR2 is FQNEAQ (reference sequence). The CDR3 DNA sequence: TGTGCCAGCACCCGCCTAGCGGGAAGGGAGACCCAGTACTTC. Translation: CASTRLAGRETQYF.

This clonotype was seen a handful of times. The V call is TRBV7-2, the J call TRBJ2-7, with 8 nucleotides matching TRBD2. This CDR3 spans 16 amino acids. The V gene's germline CDR1 is SGHTA and CDR2 FQGNSA. J was trimmed by 1 base and V by 0 bases; bases with no gene match: 5. DNA for the CDR3: TGTGCCAGCAGCTTAGCGCCCGGGAGGGTGTCCTACGAGCAGTACTTC. It codes for CASSLAPGRVSYEQYF.

The chain carries TRBV4-1 and TRBJ1-2, with D uncertain. Germline lookup yields CDR1 MGHRA and CDR2 YSYEKL. The CDR3 is made up of 15 amino acids. Trimming left V 0 bases short and J 5 bases short, with 13 bases between. Here the CDR3 reads CASSQEGIITYGYTF. Written as DNA, the CDR3 is TGCGCCAGCAGCCAAGAGGGGATCATTACTTATGGCTACACCTTC.

This chain joins TRBV20-1 and TRBJ2-1, with 14 bases identical to TRBD2. Germline CDR1 reads DFQATT; CDR2 reads SNEGSKA (reference sequence). This CDR3 is 15 amino acids long. J lost 8 bases, V lost 5 bases, and 8 bases had no gene match. The CDR3 loop reads CSAHGLAGGGDEQFF. CDR3 nucleotides: TGCAGTGCTCACGGACTAGCGGGAGGAGGAGATGAGCAGTTCTTC.

The chain uses TRBV19 and TRBJ2-5; possibly TRBD2 for D (6 bases). Germline assignment: CDR1 LNHDA and CDR2 SQIVND (reference sequence). The CDR3 runs 13 residues. V was pared by 7 bases and J by 3 bases, with 12 bases between. DNA of the CDR3: TGTGCCAGTAATTTCGGCGGGAAAGAGACCCAGTACTTC. Protein: CASNFGGKETQYF. Based on the CDR3 plus reference TRBV19 and TRBJ2-5, the full variable domain is DGGITQSPKYLFRKEGQNVTLSCEQNLNHDAMYWYRQDPGQGLRLIYYSQIVNDFQKGDIAEGYSVSREKKESFPLTVTSAQKNPTAFYLCASNFGGKETQYFGPGTRLLVL.

This clonotype was counted ten times or more. This rearrangement joins TRBV11-2 to TRBJ1-4; no clear D gene. V shed 4 bases and J shed 4 bases, with 7 bases lying between them. CDR1 and CDR2 (germline): SGHAT, FQNNGV. CDR3 size: 13 residues. CDR3 sequence: CASSYRLNEKLFF. Written as DNA, the CDR3 is TGTGCCAGCAGCTACAGACTTAATGAAAAACTGTTTTTT.

This chain uses TRBV28 with TRBJ2-1; 14 nucleotides match TRBD2. J was trimmed by 9 bases and V by 6 bases; bases with no gene match: 10. The CDR3 has 16 residues. Per the germline V gene, CDR1 is MDHEN and CDR2 is SYDVKM. CDR3 DNA sequence: TGTGCCAGCAGCGATCCGGGACTAGCGGGAGCTGGTGAGCAGTTCTTC. This encodes CASSDPGLAGAGEQFF.

The chain couples TRBV28 to TRBJ1-5; possible D gene TRBD1, 6 bases. V was cut by 2 bases and J by 3 bases, with 17 bases left in between. Germline CDR1 is MDHEN and CDR2 is SYDVKM. The CDR3 consists of 17 residues. CDR3 DNA: TGTGCCAGCAGTTTAGCGGGGAGGGGGTTGGCCAATCAGCCCCAGCATTTT. Its protein is CASSLAGRGLANQPQHF.

This clonotype was counted only a few times. The rearrangement joins TRBV28 to TRBJ2-2; TRBD1 might be the D (5 bases). Germline V gene data show CDR1 as MDHEN and CDR2 as SYDVKM. The CDR3 is 15 residues long. V lost 3 bases and J lost 5, with 13 bases in between. CDR3 amino acids: CASSFPDKGTGELFF. CDR3 sequence (DNA): TGTGCCAGCAGTTTCCCGGACAAGGGGACCGGGGAGCTGTTTTTT.

This clonotype showed up just a few times. CDR3 residues: CASSQGPHWQFF. The CDR3 DNA follows: TGTGCCAGCAGCCAAGGTCCCCATTGGCAGTTCTTC. The chain has TRBV9 and TRBJ2-1; D gene uncertain. The length of the CDR3 is 12 residues. Germline CDR1 SGDLS, CDR2 YYNGEE. V was pared by 4 bases and J by 12 bases, with 14 bases between.

This clonotype has ten or more counts. This chain uses TRBV3-1 with TRBJ2-1, with 13 bases fitting TRBD2. The CDR3 is 15 residues long. Germline CDR1 is LGHDT and CDR2 is YNNKEL (reference sequence). J gave up 6 bases and V 2 bases, and 1 base lay outside the gene matches. CDR3 in amino acids: CASSQTSGRANEQFF. The CDR3, as DNA: TGTGCCAGCAGCCAAACTAGCGGGAGGGCCAATGAGCAGTTCTTC.

This clonotype was seen ten or more times. The chain links TRBV20-1 to TRBJ2-5; 8 positions match TRBD2. Per the germline V gene, CDR1 is DFQATT and CDR2 is SNEGSKA (reference sequence). The CDR3 is 16 residues long. J lost 5 bases, V lost 3 bases, and 14 bases had no gene match. The CDR3 region has the DNA TGCAGTGCTAGTCCCCTTCGAGTAGCGGGAACTGAGACCCAGTACTTC. It codes for CSASPLRVAGTETQYF.

CDR3 coding DNA: TGTGCCAGCAGCTTACAGGGGAATAATTCACCCCTCCACTTT. Translation gives CASSLQGNNSPLHF. The rearrangement uses TRBV7-3 and TRBJ1-6; tentative D call: TRBD1 (6 bases). Germline V lookup: CDR1 SGHTA, CDR2 FQGTGA. This CDR3 has 14 amino acids. The germline V and J ends were trimmed by 2 bases and 5 bases, with 7 bases remaining between them.

The chain employs TRBV28 and TRBJ2-5, with TRBD2 matching over 11 bases. Losses at the gene ends were 6 bases for V and 1 base for J; bases not matched to a gene: 4. The CDR3 loop spans 15 amino acids. CDR1 is MDHEN and CDR2 is SYDVKM in the germline V gene. CDR3 nucleotides: TGTGCCAGCAGCTTTAGCGGGAGGGTCCAAGAGACCCAGTACTTC. Its translation: CASSFSGRVQETQYF.

This chain links TRBV24-1 with TRBJ2-6, with D hard to call. Germline CDR1 is KGHDR and CDR2 is SFDVKD. V lost 6 bases to trimming and J lost 0 bases, with 8 bases between them. The CDR3 contains 15 residues. The CDR3 DNA follows: TGTGCCACCAGTAAGACGGGCTCTGGGGCCAACGTCCTGACTTTC. Amino acid sequence: CATSKTGSGANVLTF.

CDR3 DNA sequence: TGTGCCAGCAGGGGACAGGGAACTTATGGCTACACCTTC. Its translation is CASRGQGTYGYTF. The chain is built from TRBV25-1 and TRBJ1-2; 9 nucleotides match TRBD1. The V and J ends lost 6 bases and 5 bases, in that order; junction bases with no gene match: 4. The CDR3 sequence is 13 residues long. The germline CDR1 and CDR2 sequences are MGHDK and SYGVNS.

In its sample, this clonotype was seen many times. This sequence joins TRBV2 and TRBJ2-5; D gene ambiguous. Trimming pared 5 bases from V and 7 bases from J, leaving 11 bases between. CDR1 is SNHLY, CDR2 FYNNEI, per germline. The CDR3 spans 12 residues. For the CDR3, the DNA is TGTGCCAGCAGTTACAGCTTGGGGACCCAGTACTTC. Amino acids: CASSYSLGTQYF.

This clonotype is a singleton in its sample. This chain connects TRBV13 to TRBJ1-5, with D possibly being TRBD1 (6 bases). The CDR3 extends over 14 amino acids. Trimming took off 5 bases at V and 4 bases at J, with 12 bases between the two ends. CDR1 and CDR2 (germline): PRHDT, FYEKMQ (reference sequence). The CDR3 coding sequence is TGTGCCAGCAGCCATGCAGGGGAGAATCAGCCCCAGCATTTT. Protein: CASSHAGENQPQHF.

CDR3: CASSLQGGTGLAGSQQFF. In DNA, the CDR3 is TGTGCCAGCAGCCTTCAGGGAGGCACGGGACTAGCGGGATCCCAGCAGTTCTTC. The chain carries TRBV11-1 and TRBJ2-1; 13 positions match TRBD2. This CDR3 is 18 amino acids long. Per germline, CDR1 SGHAT and CDR2 FQDESV (reference sequence). Unmatched junction bases numbered 18, after V lost 5 bases and J lost 11 bases. The variable domain in full, with the rest retrieved from reference TRBV11-1 and TRBJ2-1, is EAEVAQSPRYKITEKSQAVAFWCDPISGHATLYWYRQILGQGPELLVQFQDESVVDDSQLPKDRFSAERLKGVDSTLKIQPAELGDSAMYLCASSLQGGTGLAGSQQFFGPGTRLTVL.

This clonotype was observed a few times. The rearrangement joins TRBV29-1 to TRBJ2-1; TRBD2 aligns across 9 bases. CDR1 is SQVTM and CDR2 is ANQGSEA in the germline V gene. Trimming took 1 base from V and 6 from J; bases not matched to a gene: 7. The CDR3 has 15 residues. CDR3 DNA: TGCAGCGTTGAAGCCTTGGGACTAGCTAGCAATGAGCAGTTCTTC. Amino acid sequence: CSVEALGLASNEQFF.

The chain has TRBV5-1 and TRBJ2-3; tentative D call: TRBD2 (5 bases). Looked up from germline, CDR1 is SGHRS and CDR2 is YFSETQ. This CDR3 has 14 amino acids. V was clipped by 3 bases and J by 2 bases, with 10 bases between them. The CDR3 DNA reads as TGCGCCAGCAGCTCAAGGACTGACACAGATACGCAGTATTTT. Protein product: CASSSRTDTDTQYF.

This chain links TRBV12-3 or TRBV12-4 with TRBJ1-1; maybe TRBD1 (5 bases). There are 14 residues in the CDR3. Trimming removed 6 bases at V and 0 bases at J, with 11 bases between. CDR3 region: CASSQRGVNTEAFF. The CDR3, as DNA: TGTGCCAGCAGCCAAAGAGGGGTGAACACTGAAGCTTTCTTT.

Here the CDR3 reads CSAESRGFQETQYF. As DNA, the CDR3 is TGCAGTGCCGAATCGAGGGGGTTCCAAGAGACCCAGTACTTC. The J gene is TRBJ2-5, the V gene TRBV20-1; possible D gene TRBD1, 6 bases. V shed 6 bases and J shed 1 base, with 15 bases lying between them. CDR1 is DFQATT, CDR2 SNEGSKA, per germline (reference sequence). This CDR3 region has 14 residues.

The CDR3 sequence is CASSYSGREGSSYNEQFF. CDR3 bases: TGTGCCAGCAGTTACTCTGGGCGGGAGGGGAGCTCCTACAATGAGCAGTTCTTC. This rearrangement joins TRBV6-5 to TRBJ2-1; 9 bases agree with TRBD2. After removal of 0 bases from V and 0 bases from J, the junction contained 6 bases not matched to a gene. Germline lookup yields CDR1 MNHEY and CDR2 SVGAGI. There are 18 residues in the CDR3.